Listed below are T cell receptor beta chains from one sample, sequenced in a study of shared clonotypes between healthy human individuals. The data were produced by immunoSEQ multiplex PCR, yet TCRdb's version contains in-frame clones alone and is incomplete. The table has 2,100,000 or so clones, under 97% seen once; the top ten hold approximately 0.13%. Specimen: naive CD4+ T cells sorted from blood. The receptors here all came from a man aged 18 to 30 in good health. CDR3s include the opening cysteine and the closing phenylalanine or tryptophan. D genes are given only for firm matches. Some rows have no size entry. The others give once, few or many, or a class for an expanded clone.

j_call d_call clone_size v_call cdr3_aa cdr3_nt
TRBJ1-4 . . TRBV2 CASSKNPTANEKLFF TGTGCCAGCAGTAAAAATCCAACAGCAAATGAAAAACTGTTTTTT
TRBJ1-1 TRBD1 . TRBV10-3 CAISRTGGNTEAFF TGTGCCATCAGCCGGACAGGGGGGAACACTGAAGCTTTCTTT
TRBJ2-5 TRBD1 . TRBV5-4 CASSRDSPQETQYF TGTGCCAGCAGCAGGGACAGCCCTCAAGAGACCCAGTACTTC
TRBJ2-7 . . TRBV15 CATSSPGTYEQYF TGTGCCACCAGCAGCCCCGGCACCTACGAGCAGTACTTC
TRBJ1-6 TRBD1 . TRBV27 CASRDRVQNSPLHF TGTGCCAGCAGAGACAGGGTTCAAAATTCACCCCTCCACTTT
TRBJ2-2 . . TRBV19 CASSIAQNTGELFF TGTGCCAGTAGTATAGCACAGAACACCGGGGAGCTGTTTTTT
TRBJ2-3 . . TRBV7-8 CASSPRDTQYF TGTGCCAGCAGCCCCCGGGATACGCAGTATTTT
TRBJ2-5 . . TRBV7-7 CASSLDRGQTQYF TGTGCTAGCAGCTTAGACCGGGGCCAGACCCAGTACTTC
TRBJ2-7 . . TRBV27 CASSLEAGLYEQYF TGTGCCAGCAGTTTAGAGGCAGGACTCTACGAGCAGTACTTC
TRBJ1-1 . . TRBV30 CAWSVGQPGEAFF TGTGCCTGGAGTGTAGGGCAGCCCGGGGAAGCTTTCTTT
TRBJ2-2 . once TRBV2 CASSGGSTGELFF TGTGCCAGCAGTGGGGGTAGCACCGGGGAGCTGTTTTTT
TRBJ1-1 . . TRBV18 CASSPSRVDTNTEAFF TGTGCCAGCTCACCGTCCAGGGTCGATACGAACACTGAAGCTTTCTTT
TRBJ2-7 TRBD1 . TRBV10-2 CASRVGTGYEQYF TGCGCCAGCAGGGTCGGGACAGGCTACGAGCAGTACTTC
TRBJ1-4 . . TRBV28 CASSLQGGAATNEKLFF TGTGCCAGCAGTTTACAGGGAGGGGCTGCAACTAATGAAAAACTGTTTTTT
TRBJ2-7 TRBD1 . TRBV28 CASSLSGTGSYEQYF TGTGCCAGCAGTTTATCCGGGACAGGGTCCTACGAGCAGTACTTC
TRBJ1-4 . . TRBV6-5 CASSYSFGEKLFF TGTGCCAGCAGTTATTCCTTCGGTGAAAAACTGTTTTTT
TRBJ2-7 TRBD2 . TRBV5-4 CASSSPGLAGGTYF TGTGCCAGCAGCTCTCCGGGACTAGCGGGAGGAACGTACTTC
TRBJ1-3 . . TRBV9 CASSVEGASGNTIYF TGTGCCAGCAGCGTAGAAGGGGCCAGTGGAAACACCATATATTTT
TRBJ2-7 TRBD2 . TRBV2 CASKAGVSSYEQYF TGTGCCAGCAAAGCGGGAGTGAGCTCCTACGAGCAGTACTTC
TRBJ1-2 TRBD1 . TRBV27 CASSLIRTPGQGANYGYTF TGTGCCAGCAGTTTAATTAGAACCCCGGGACAGGGGGCAAACTATGGCTACACCTTC
TRBJ2-7 . once TRBV5-6 CASSLGIPSEQYF TGTGCCAGCAGCTTGGGGATCCCCTCCGAGCAGTACTTC
TRBJ1-1 TRBD1 once TRBV27 CASSPGQGVTEAFF TGTGCCAGCAGTCCGGGACAGGGGGTCACTGAAGCTTTCTTT
TRBJ2-7 . . TRBV30 CAWSVQRAAEQYF TGTGCCTGGAGTGTACAGCGAGCGGCCGAGCAGTACTTC
TRBJ2-2 TRBD1 . TRBV6-1 CASSELGTGDTGELFF TGTGCCAGCAGTGAATTAGGGACAGGGGACACCGGGGAGCTGTTTTTT
TRBJ2-7 . . TRBV7-2 CASSLVRRNEQYF TGTGCCAGCAGCTTAGTAAGACGAAACGAGCAGTACTTC
TRBJ2-5 . . TRBV19 CASSIGGGPETQYF TGTGCCAGTAGTATTGGTGGGGGGCCAGAGACCCAGTACTTC
TRBJ2-7 . . TRBV21-1 CAERDSLSSREQYF TGTGCCGAACGGGACAGCCTAAGCTCTCGCGAGCAGTACTTC
TRBJ1-4 TRBD1 . TRBV10-3 CAASGGGNEKLFF TGTGCCGCATCAGGGGGAGGCAATGAAAAACTGTTTTTT
TRBJ1-6 TRBD1 . TRBV19 CASARTGANSPLHF TGTGCCAGCGCCAGGACAGGGGCAAATTCACCCCTCCACTTT
TRBJ1-1 . . TRBV5-4 CASSLGELNTEAFF TGTGCCAGCAGCCTAGGGGAGTTGAACACTGAAGCTTTCTTT
TRBJ1-4 . . TRBV10-3 CAISAGGNEKLFF TGTGCCATCAGTGCGGGAGGAAATGAAAAACTGTTTTTT
TRBJ2-3 . . TRBV19 CASSDVVWYF TGTGCCAGTAGTGACGTTGTTTGGTATTTT
TRBJ2-2 TRBD2 . TRBV29-1 CSVEVGLAGVSTGELFF TGCAGCGTCGAGGTTGGACTAGCGGGAGTTAGCACCGGGGAGCTGTTTTTT
TRBJ2-1 TRBD2 . TRBV4-2 CASSQEPGLATNEQFF TGTGCCAGCAGCCAAGAACCGGGACTAGCGACAAATGAGCAGTTCTTC
TRBJ2-5 TRBD1 . TRBV13 CASSFRRQGRETQYF TGTGCCAGCAGCTTCCGAAGACAGGGTAGAGAGACCCAGTACTTC
TRBJ1-1 . . TRBV5-1 CASSLSVMNTEAFF TGCGCCAGCAGCTTGTCGGTTATGAACACTGAAGCTTTCTTT
TRBJ1-6 TRBD1 . TRBV19 CASSTGQSGLSSYNSPLHF TGTGCCAGTAGTACGGGACAGAGTGGCCTAAGCTCCTATAATTCACCCCTCCACTTT
TRBJ1-2 . . TRBV30 CAWSGGVPGYGYTF TGTGCCTGGAGTGGGGGGGTCCCCGGATATGGCTACACCTTC
TRBJ2-7 TRBD1 . TRBV28 CASTDAGTGSYEQYF TGTGCCAGCACAGACGCCGGGACAGGCTCCTACGAGCAGTACTTC
TRBJ1-3 . . TRBV7-2 CASSLPGLSGNTIYF TGTGCCAGCAGCTTACCGGGGCTCTCTGGAAACACCATATATTTT
TRBJ2-5 . . TRBV19 CASSSTGQGFVETQYF TGTGCCAGTAGTAGCACAGGGCAGGGGTTTGTGGAGACCCAGTACTTC